Presented here are 28 T cell receptor beta chains from one specimen sequenced in a study of regulatory and conventional T cells in RAG deficiency. The assay was immunoSEQ multiplex PCR, and TCRdb's table has in-frame clones only and misses some. Of several thousand clones in the sample, over 85% were seen once. Blood CD4+ CD25-high CD127-low regulatory T cells supplied the genomic DNA template. A further study also used this sample, focusing on regulatory T cells. That publication notes: Amplification used 52 TRBV primers and 13 TRBJ primers.

Sequenced material: CD127- CD25+ CD4+ Tregs sorted from blood. Receptors originate from a human donor in good health.

This clone has a single count. The chain combines TRBV29-1 with TRBJ2-7; D is uncertain. Deletions cut 0 bases from V and 0 bases from J, with 6 bases between. Germline values: CDR1 SQVTM, CDR2 ANQGSEA. The CDR3 sequence is 13 residues long. The CDR3 nucleotides read TGCAGCGTTGAAGAGGCGGCCTCCTACGAGCAGTACTTC. It codes for CSVEEAASYEQYF.

The chain couples TRBV15 to TRBJ2-4, with 11 bases matching TRBD2. This CDR3 is 17 amino acids long. The V gene end was trimmed by 0 bases and the J gene end by 8 bases; junction bases not matched to a gene: 9. Germline loops: CDR1 LNHNV, CDR2 YYDKDF (reference sequence). The CDR3 coding sequence is TGTGCCACCAGCAGAGACCGGGGAACTAGCGGGAGAGACATTCAGTACTTC. This sequence encodes CATSRDRGTSGRDIQYF.

This chain joins TRBV11-2 and TRBJ2-1, with TRBD1 identical over 9 bases. The CDR3 spans 17 residues. Germline CDR1 and CDR2: SGHAT and FQNNGV. V shed 3 bases, J shed 7 bases, and the junction held 13 bases outside the gene matches. The CDR3 nucleotides are TGTGCCAGCAGCTTGGTAGCATGGGACAGGGTAGTGAATGAGCAGTTCTTC. Encoded protein: CASSLVAWDRVVNEQFF.

V gene TRBV7-9 combines with J gene TRBJ1-2; a possible D gene is TRBD1 (5 bases). V dropped 3 bases and J dropped 4 bases, with 21 bases sitting between them. CDR1 is SEHNR and CDR2 is FQNEAQ in the germline V gene (reference sequence). The CDR3 consists of 17 residues. As DNA, the CDR3 is TGTGCCAGCAGCTTTACAACTTTGTCTGCAGGGCTCTATGGCTACACCTTC. This codes for CASSFTTLSAGLYGYTF.

J is TRBJ1-2 and V is TRBV9; D may be TRBD1 (5 bases). The CDR3 covers 12 residues. Germline V gives CDR1 SGDLS, CDR2 YYNGEE. V was trimmed by 4 bases and J by 5 bases, leaving 9 bases between them. The chain's CDR3 is CASSPDSYGYTF. The CDR3 region has the DNA TGTGCCAGCAGCCCTGACAGTTATGGCTACACCTTC.

J is TRBJ2-5 and V is TRBV9, with 11 bases identical to TRBD2. Matching the DNA end better, TRBJ2-7 makes the J call doubtful. The CDR3 covers 15 residues. Germline assignment: CDR1 SGDLS and CDR2 YYNGEE. CDR3 amino acids: CASSGILAGEDEQYF. CDR3 DNA: TGTGCCAGCAGCGGAATACTAGCGGGAGAAGACGAGCAGTACTTC.

The gene calls are TRBV30 and TRBJ2-1; 11 bases agree with TRBD2. From germline, CDR1 is GTSNPN and CDR2 SVGIG (reference sequence). V shed 4 bases, J shed 2 bases, and the junction held 19 bases outside the gene matches. The CDR3 covers 20 residues. The CDR3 coding sequence is TGTGCCTGGAATCCCCCCCTCTGGCTAGCGGGAGGTGGGACCTACAATGAGCAGTTCTTC. Amino acids: CAWNPPLWLAGGGTYNEQFF.

J is TRBJ2-1 and V is TRBV4-2; 7 positions match TRBD2. V trimming: 4 bases; J trimming: 9 bases; junction bases outside the gene matches: 9. This CDR3 is 14 amino acids long. Germline values: CDR1 LGHNA, CDR2 YNFKEQ. As DNA, the CDR3 is TGTGCCAGCAGCCCCCGGGGAGCGGGGACTGAGCAGTTCTTC. It codes for CASSPRGAGTEQFF.

The chain employs TRBV4-3 and TRBJ1-1, with 7 bases that match TRBD1. The CDR3 is made up of 15 amino acids. The germline CDR1 and CDR2 sequences are LGHNA and YSLEER. V trimming: 5 bases; J trimming: 0 bases; junction bases outside the gene matches: 6. CDR3 sequence reads: CASSKSGGMNTEAFF. DNA of the CDR3: TGCGCCAGCAGCAAATCAGGGGGAATGAACACTGAAGCTTTCTTT.

This clone has a handful of counts. The chain couples TRBV5-6 to TRBJ1-2, with 12 bases aligning to TRBD1. V dropped 4 bases and J dropped 7; count of bases not matched to a gene: 14. The CDR3 is 17 amino acids. CDR1 and CDR2 from the germline V gene are SGHDT and YYEEEE. Here the CDR3 reads CASSGRDRGPELGGYTF. CDR3 nucleotides: TGTGCCAGCAGCGGGAGGGACAGGGGGCCTGAACTTGGTGGCTACACCTTC.

The chain uses TRBV30 and TRBJ2-5; the match to TRBD1 covers 8 bases. This CDR3 region has 14 residues. In germline, CDR1 is GTSNPN, CDR2 SVGIG (reference sequence). J gave up 6 bases and V 2 bases, and 8 bases lay outside the gene matches. Written as DNA, the CDR3 is TGTGCCTGGAGTCCCGGACAGGGTAGAAAGACCCAGTACTTC. Protein sequence: CAWSPGQGRKTQYF.

The chain links TRBV5-1 to TRBJ2-3; TRBD1 might be the D (6 bases). The ends were cut back, 9 bases at V and 4 bases at J, with 21 bases in the middle. This CDR3 contains 15 residues. CDR1 and CDR2 from the germline V gene are SGHRS and YFSETQ. In nucleotides, the CDR3 is TGCGCCACCTCCCGAGACAGGTTAGGGGCAGATACGCAGTATTTT. This encodes CATSRDRLGADTQYF.

This clone was observed a few times. The chain carries TRBV5-1 and TRBJ1-3, with no clear D. V lost 0 bases, J lost 2 bases, and 12 bases lay in between. CDR1 is SGHRS and CDR2 is YFSETQ in the germline V gene. There are 16 residues in the CDR3. The CDR3 reads CASSLVGSGTGNTIYF. The CDR3 DNA is TGCGCCAGCAGCTTGGTAGGGTCGGGAACTGGAAACACCATATATTTT.

The chain combines TRBV6-1 with TRBJ2-4, with D possibly matching TRBD2 (6 bases). V was clipped by 0 bases and J by 0 bases, with 15 bases between them. This CDR3 contains 18 residues. Germline assignment: CDR1 MNHNS and CDR2 SASEGT. In DNA form, the CDR3 reads TGTGCCAGCAGTGAAGCGCTCGGAGGGCTAGCAGCCAAAAACATTCAGTACTTC. Translating gives CASSEALGGLAAKNIQYF.

The J gene is TRBJ2-3, the V gene TRBV6-5; tentatively, D is TRBD1 (6 bases). CDR3 length: 13 amino acids. V lost 6 bases and J lost 2, with 9 bases in between. Germline values: CDR1 MNHEY, CDR2 SVGAGI. DNA of the CDR3: TGTGCCAGCAGACAGGGCTACACAGATACGCAGTATTTT. Amino acid sequence: CASRQGYTDTQYF.

J is TRBJ1-1 and V is TRBV7-8; a possible D gene is TRBD1 (6 bases). This CDR3 is built from 13 residues. Germline CDR1 SGHVS, CDR2 FQNEAQ. Trimming took off 1 base at V and 10 bases at J, with 13 bases between the two ends. The CDR3 DNA is TGTGCCAGCAGCTTAGTTCAGGGGTCTGCAGCTTTCTTT. This sequence encodes CASSLVQGSAAFF.

The chain has TRBV30 and TRBJ2-7, with D maybe TRBD1 (5 bases). The CDR3 sequence is 15 residues long. The V gene lost 0 bases and the J gene lost 3 bases, with 15 bases spanning the gap. Germline V gives CDR1 GTSNPN, CDR2 SVGIG (reference sequence). CDR3 bases: TGTGCCTGGAGTGTAAATGGTGGGGCAAGCTACGAGCAGTACTTC. Translated, it gives CAWSVNGGASYEQYF.

V gene TRBV5-6 combines with J gene TRBJ1-1; 7 bases map to TRBD1. The J segment lost 5 bases and the V segment lost 2 bases, leaving 6 bases of the junction unmatched. The CDR3 consists of 14 residues. Germline V lookup: CDR1 SGHDT, CDR2 YYEEEE. Here the CDR3 DNA reads TGTGCCAGCAGCTTCGAGGGGGCGGATACTGAAGCTTTCTTT. The encoded protein is CASSFEGADTEAFF.

The chain employs TRBV5-1 and TRBJ1-1; the match to TRBD1 covers 7 bases. This CDR3 has 15 amino acids. Germline-derived CDR1 and CDR2 are SGHRS and YFSETQ. J was trimmed by 4 bases and V by 0 bases; bases with no gene match: 6. The CDR3 spells CASSLGDSLPTEAFF. As DNA, the CDR3 is TGCGCCAGCAGCTTGGGGGACAGCTTACCCACTGAAGCTTTCTTT.

J is TRBJ2-1 and V is TRBV27; D may be TRBD2 (6 bases). V lost 2 bases and J lost 4, with 9 bases in between. Germline V gene data show CDR1 as MNHEY and CDR2 as SMNVEV (reference sequence). The CDR3 extends over 14 amino acids. The CDR3 is CASSLTGEYNEQFF. DNA for the CDR3: TGTGCCAGCAGTTTAACGGGAGAATACAATGAGCAGTTCTTC.

V gene TRBV5-6 combines with J gene TRBJ2-5; D might be TRBD2 (6 bases). The CDR3 length is 12 residues. The V and J ends lost 1 base and 9 bases respectively, with 10 bases between them. The germline gives CDR1 SGHDT, CDR2 YYEEEE. The CDR3 DNA reads TGTGCCAGCAGCTTGTCGGGGACTGCCCAGTACTTC. This encodes CASSLSGTAQYF.

V gene TRBV9 combines with J gene TRBJ1-2; tentatively, D is TRBD1 (5 bases). Per germline, CDR1 SGDLS and CDR2 YYNGEE. The V and J ends lost 0 bases and 4 bases respectively, with 16 bases between them. This CDR3 region has 16 residues. The CDR3 region is CASSVEAWGGSYGYTF. In nucleotides, the CDR3 is TGTGCCAGCAGCGTAGAGGCGTGGGGGGGTTCCTATGGCTACACCTTC.

The chain carries TRBV29-1 and TRBJ2-7, with 10 bases that match TRBD2. The V and J ends lost 3 bases and 7 bases, in that order; junction bases with no gene match: 3. The germline CDR1 and CDR2 sequences are SQVTM and ANQGSEA. CDR3 length equals 12 residues. CDR3 sequence: CSVDSGRGEQYF. The CDR3 DNA is TGCAGCGTTGACAGCGGGAGGGGTGAGCAGTACTTC.

The rearrangement joins TRBV28 to TRBJ2-7; 14 nucleotides line up with TRBD2. Trimming cost V 6 bases and J 3 bases; bases outside gene matches: 7. Looked up from germline, CDR1 is MDHEN and CDR2 is SYDVKM. The CDR3 runs 16 residues. CDR3 sequence (DNA): TGTGCCAGCAGAGAAAAAGGGACTAGCGGGAGCTACGAGCAGTACTTC. The encoded protein is CASREKGTSGSYEQYF.

DNA of the CDR3: TGTGCCAGCAGATGGGACAAGAACACCGGGGAGCTGTTTTTT. Protein: CASRWDKNTGELFF. The chain employs TRBV2 and TRBJ2-2, with D perhaps TRBD1 (6 bases). The CDR3 is 14 residues long. The V end was cut by 6 bases, the J end by 1 base, with 9 bases between. Germline assignment: CDR1 SNHLY and CDR2 FYNNEI.

The genes are TRBV6-1 and TRBJ1-2, with 8 bases lining up with TRBD1. The CDR3 is 17 residues long. Trimming took 4 bases from V and 4 from J; bases not matched to a gene: 14. Germline CDR1 MNHNS, CDR2 SASEGT. For the CDR3, the DNA is TGTGCCAGCAGTGCTACTAGTGGGACAGGCCTTCTCTATGGCTACACCTTC. Translation gives CASSATSGTGLLYGYTF.

This rearrangement joins TRBV30 to TRBJ2-3, with 7 positions matching TRBD1. The length of the CDR3 is 14 residues. V gave up 3 bases and J gave up 0 bases; unmatched junction bases: 3. Germline V gives CDR1 GTSNPN, CDR2 SVGIG (reference sequence). CDR3 bases: TGTGCCTGGAGCCGGGACAGTAGCACAGATACGCAGTATTTT. Translating it yields CAWSRDSSTDTQYF.

The chain employs TRBV5-5 and TRBJ2-1; TRBD2 matches 8 bases. Trimming at V came to 7 bases and at J to 7 bases, leaving 7 bases not matched to a gene. The CDR3 spans 13 residues. Per the germline V gene, CDR1 is SGHKS and CDR2 is YYEKEE (reference sequence). The CDR3 DNA is TGTGCCAGCCGGGAGGGTCCGTGGAATGAGCAGTTCTTC. It encodes CASREGPWNEQFF.